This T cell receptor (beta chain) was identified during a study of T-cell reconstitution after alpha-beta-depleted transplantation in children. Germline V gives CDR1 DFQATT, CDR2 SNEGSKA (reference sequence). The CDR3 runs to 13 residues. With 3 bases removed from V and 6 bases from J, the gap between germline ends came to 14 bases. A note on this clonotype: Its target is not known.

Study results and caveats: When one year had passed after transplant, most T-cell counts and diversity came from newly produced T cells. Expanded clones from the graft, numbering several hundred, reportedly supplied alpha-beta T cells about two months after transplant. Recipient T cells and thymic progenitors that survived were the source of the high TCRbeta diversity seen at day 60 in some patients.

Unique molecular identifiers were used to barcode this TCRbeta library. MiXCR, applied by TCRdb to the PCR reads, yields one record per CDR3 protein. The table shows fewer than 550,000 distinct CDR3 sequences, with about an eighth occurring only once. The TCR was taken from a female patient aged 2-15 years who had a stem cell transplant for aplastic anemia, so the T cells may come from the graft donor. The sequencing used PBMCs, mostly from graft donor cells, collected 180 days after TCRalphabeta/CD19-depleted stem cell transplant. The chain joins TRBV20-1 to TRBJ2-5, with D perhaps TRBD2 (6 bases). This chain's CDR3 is CSARGTGEKTQYF. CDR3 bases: TGCAGTGCTAGGGGGACGGGAGAAAAGACCCAGTACTTC.